This T cell receptor beta chain is drawn from a study of T cell responses to AZD1222 COVID-19 vaccine. Looking at the study overall: Pooled in the analysis were second doses at about 4 or about 12 weeks.

Study conclusions and caveats: The study identified only six AZD1222 recipients as seropositive at baseline. Clonal diversity may have been underestimated in mostly white British donors.

CDR1 and CDR2 (germline): KGHSH, LQKENI. J gave up 6 bases and V 5 bases, and 5 bases lay outside the gene matches. This CDR3 contains 15 residues. Assay used: immunoSEQ multiplex PCR; TCRdb lists only in-frame clones, some missing. Of some 100,000 clones in the sample, just under 90% were seen once. With respect to this clone: Its target is not known.

The sequenced sample was peripheral blood, obtained on day 0 of AZD1222 vaccination. This sequence joins TRBV18 and TRBJ1-6, with 9 bases identical to TRBD1. This clonotype originated in an adult in good health. In DNA, the CDR3 is TGTGCCAGCTCAACAGGGGGCGGCTTTAATTCACCCCTCCACTTT. Protein: CASSTGGGFNSPLHF.